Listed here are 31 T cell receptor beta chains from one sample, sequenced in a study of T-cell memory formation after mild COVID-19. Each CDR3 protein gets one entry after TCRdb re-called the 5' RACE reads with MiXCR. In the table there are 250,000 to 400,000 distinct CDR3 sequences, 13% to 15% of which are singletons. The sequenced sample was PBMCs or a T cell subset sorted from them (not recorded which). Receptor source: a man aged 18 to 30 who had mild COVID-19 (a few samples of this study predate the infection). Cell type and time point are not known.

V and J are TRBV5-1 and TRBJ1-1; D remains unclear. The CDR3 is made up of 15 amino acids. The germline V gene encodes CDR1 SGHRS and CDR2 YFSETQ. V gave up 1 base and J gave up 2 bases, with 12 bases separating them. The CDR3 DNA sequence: TGCGCCAGCAGCTTGTTATCCCCCAGAAACACTGAAGCTTTCTTT. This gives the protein CASSLLSPRNTEAFF.

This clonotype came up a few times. CDR3 residues: CASSFASGVQETQYF. CDR3 DNA: TGTGCCAGCAGTTTCGCCTCCGGGGTACAAGAGACCCAGTACTTC. This chain links TRBV12-3 or TRBV12-4 with TRBJ2-5; a possible D gene is TRBD2 (5 bases). V lost 3 bases to trimming and J lost 2 bases, with 13 bases between them. There are 15 residues in the CDR3.

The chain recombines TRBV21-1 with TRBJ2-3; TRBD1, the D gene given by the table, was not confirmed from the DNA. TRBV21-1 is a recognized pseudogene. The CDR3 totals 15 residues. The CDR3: CASSKGAGGTDTQYF. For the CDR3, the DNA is TGTGCCAGCAGCAAAGGGGCAGGGGGGACAGATACGCAGTATTTT.

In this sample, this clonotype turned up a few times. The CDR3 reads CASSLNPAGASNTDTQYF. DNA for the CDR3: TGTGCCAGCAGCCTAAATCCAGCGGGGGCCTCTAACACAGATACGCAGTATTTT. This chain connects TRBV7-2 to TRBJ2-3; TRBD2 agrees at 8 bases. Per germline, CDR1 SGHTA and CDR2 FQGNSA. This CDR3 region has 18 residues. The V segment lost 5 bases and the J segment 2 bases; nucleotides outside the gene matches: 15.

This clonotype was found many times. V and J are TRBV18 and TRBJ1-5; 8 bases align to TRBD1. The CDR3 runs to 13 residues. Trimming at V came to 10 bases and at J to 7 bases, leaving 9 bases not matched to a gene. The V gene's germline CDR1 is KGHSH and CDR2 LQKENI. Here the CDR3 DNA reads TGTGCCACCTCTGAGGACAGGGCCCAGCCCCAGCATTTT. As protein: CATSEDRAQPQHF. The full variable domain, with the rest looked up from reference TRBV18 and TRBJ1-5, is NAGVMQNPRHLVRRRGQEARLRCSPMKGHSHVYWYRQLPEEGLKFMVYLQKENIIDESGMPKERFSAEFPKEGPSILRIQQVVRGDSAAYFCATSEDRAQPQHFGDGTRLSIL.

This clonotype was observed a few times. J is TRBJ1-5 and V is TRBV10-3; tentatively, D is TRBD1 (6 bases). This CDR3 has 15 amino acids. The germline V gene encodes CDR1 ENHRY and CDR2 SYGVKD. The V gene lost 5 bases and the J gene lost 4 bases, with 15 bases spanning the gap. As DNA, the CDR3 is TGTGCCATCAGTTTGGGTCAGGGACAAAATCAGCCCCAGCATTTT. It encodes CAISLGQGQNQPQHF.

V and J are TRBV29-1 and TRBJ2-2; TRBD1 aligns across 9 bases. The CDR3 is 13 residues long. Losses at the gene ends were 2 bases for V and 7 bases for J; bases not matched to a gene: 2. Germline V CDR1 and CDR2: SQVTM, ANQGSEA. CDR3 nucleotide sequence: TGCAGCGTTGAAACAGGGGGCTACGGGGAGCTGTTTTTT. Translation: CSVETGGYGELFF.

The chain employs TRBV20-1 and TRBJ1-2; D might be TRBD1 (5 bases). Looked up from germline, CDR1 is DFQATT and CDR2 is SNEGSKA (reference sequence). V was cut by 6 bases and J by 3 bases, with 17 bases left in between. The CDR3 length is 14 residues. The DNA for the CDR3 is TGCAGTGCCGCGACCCCCAGGGACGACTATGGCTACACCTTC. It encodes CSAATPRDDYGYTF.

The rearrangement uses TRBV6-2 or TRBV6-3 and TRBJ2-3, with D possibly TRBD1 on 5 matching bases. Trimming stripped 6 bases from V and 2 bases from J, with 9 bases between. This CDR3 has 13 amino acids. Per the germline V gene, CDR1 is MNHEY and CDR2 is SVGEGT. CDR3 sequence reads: CASRGEPTDTQYF. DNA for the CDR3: TGTGCCAGCAGAGGGGAACCCACAGATACGCAGTATTTT.

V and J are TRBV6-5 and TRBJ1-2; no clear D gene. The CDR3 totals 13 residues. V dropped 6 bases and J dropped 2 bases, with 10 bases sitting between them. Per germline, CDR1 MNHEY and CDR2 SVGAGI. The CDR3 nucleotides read TGTGCCAGCAGCCTCACAAGGAACTATGGCTACACCTTC. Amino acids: CASSLTRNYGYTF.

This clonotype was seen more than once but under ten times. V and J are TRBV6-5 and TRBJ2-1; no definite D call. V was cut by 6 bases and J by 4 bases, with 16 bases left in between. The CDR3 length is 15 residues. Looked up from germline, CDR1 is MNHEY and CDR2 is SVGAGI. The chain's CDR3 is CASSSRLYGYNEQFF. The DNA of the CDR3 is TGTGCCAGCAGCTCAAGGTTGTACGGGTACAATGAGCAGTTCTTC.

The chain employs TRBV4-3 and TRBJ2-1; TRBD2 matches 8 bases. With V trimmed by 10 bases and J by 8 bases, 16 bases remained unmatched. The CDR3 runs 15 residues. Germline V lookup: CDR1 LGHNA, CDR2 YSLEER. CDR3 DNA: TGCGCCACCTCTCCTGCGCGGGGGGCCCTCGATGAGCAGTTCTTC. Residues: CATSPARGALDEQFF.

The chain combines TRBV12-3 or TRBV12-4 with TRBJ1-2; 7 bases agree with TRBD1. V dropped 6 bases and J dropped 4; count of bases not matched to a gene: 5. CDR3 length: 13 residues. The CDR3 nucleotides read TGTGCCAGCAGCAGGGGGGTTCTCTATGGCTACACCTTC. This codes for CASSRGVLYGYTF.

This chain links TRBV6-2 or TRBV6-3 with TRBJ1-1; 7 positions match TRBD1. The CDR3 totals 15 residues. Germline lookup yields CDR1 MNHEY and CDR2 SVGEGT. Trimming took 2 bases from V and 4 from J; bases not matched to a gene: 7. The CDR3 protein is CASSYTGQKITEAFF. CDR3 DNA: TGTGCCAGCAGTTACACGGGACAGAAGATCACTGAAGCTTTCTTT.

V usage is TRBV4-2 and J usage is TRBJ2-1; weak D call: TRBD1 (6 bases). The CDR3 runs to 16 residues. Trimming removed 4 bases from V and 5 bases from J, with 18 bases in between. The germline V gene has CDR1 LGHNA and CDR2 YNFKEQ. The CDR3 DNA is TGTGCCAGCAGCCGACAGGTAGGGGCTGGGGACAATGAGCAGTTCTTC. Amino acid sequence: CASSRQVGAGDNEQFF.

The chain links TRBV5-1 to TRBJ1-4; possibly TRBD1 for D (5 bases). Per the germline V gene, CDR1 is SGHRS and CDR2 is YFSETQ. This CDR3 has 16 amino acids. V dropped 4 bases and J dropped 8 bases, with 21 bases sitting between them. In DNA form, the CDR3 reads TGCGCCAGCAGCCCGGGCCGGGACTCTGCGGAAGAAAAACTGTTTTTT. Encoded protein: CASSPGRDSAEEKLFF.

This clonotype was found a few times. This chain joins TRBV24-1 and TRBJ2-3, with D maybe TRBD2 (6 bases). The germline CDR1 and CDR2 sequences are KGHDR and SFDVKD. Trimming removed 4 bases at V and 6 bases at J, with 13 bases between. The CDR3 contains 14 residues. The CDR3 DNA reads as TGTGCCACCAGTGACCCCGGGACTTCTGATACGCAGTATTTT. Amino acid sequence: CATSDPGTSDTQYF.

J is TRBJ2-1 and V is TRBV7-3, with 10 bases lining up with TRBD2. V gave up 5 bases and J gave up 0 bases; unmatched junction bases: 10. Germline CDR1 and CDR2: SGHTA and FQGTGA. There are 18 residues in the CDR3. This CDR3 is CASSRPTSGESSYNEQFF. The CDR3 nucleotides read TGTGCCAGCAGCCGACCTACTAGCGGGGAGAGCTCCTACAATGAGCAGTTCTTC. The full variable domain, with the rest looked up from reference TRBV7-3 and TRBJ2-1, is GAGVSQTPSNKVTEKGKYVELRCDPISGHTALYWYRQSLGQGPEFLIYFQGTGAADDSGLPNDRFFAVRPEGSVSTLKIQRTERGDSAVYLCASSRPTSGESSYNEQFFGPGTRLTVL.

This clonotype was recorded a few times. The CDR3 DNA is TGTGCCAGCAGGATTTTCGGGGACAGGGGATACGGCTACACCTTC. Its protein product is CASRIFGDRGYGYTF. The V gene is TRBV27, the J gene TRBJ1-2; 10 positions agree with TRBD1. Losses at the gene ends were 6 bases for V and 8 bases for J; bases not matched to a gene: 12. This CDR3 spans 15 amino acids. Germline CDR1 is MNHEY and CDR2 is SMNVEV (reference sequence).

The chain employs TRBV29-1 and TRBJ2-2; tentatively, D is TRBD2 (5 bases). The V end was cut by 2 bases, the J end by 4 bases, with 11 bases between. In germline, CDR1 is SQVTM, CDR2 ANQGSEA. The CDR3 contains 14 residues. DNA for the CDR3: TGCAGCGTTGAATCCGGGGTGGCCACCGGGGAGCTGTTTTTT. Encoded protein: CSVESGVATGELFF.

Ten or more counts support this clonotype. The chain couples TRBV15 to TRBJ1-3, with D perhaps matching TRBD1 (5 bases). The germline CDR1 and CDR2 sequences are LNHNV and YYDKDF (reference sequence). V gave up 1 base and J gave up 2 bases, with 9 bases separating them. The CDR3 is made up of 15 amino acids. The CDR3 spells CATSRVGGAGNTIYF. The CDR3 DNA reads TGTGCCACCAGCAGAGTTGGAGGGGCTGGAAACACCATATATTTT.

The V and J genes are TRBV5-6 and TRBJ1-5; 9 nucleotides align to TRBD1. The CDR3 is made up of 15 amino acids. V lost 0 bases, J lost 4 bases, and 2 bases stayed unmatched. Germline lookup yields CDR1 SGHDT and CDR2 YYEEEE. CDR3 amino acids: CASSLAGQGNQPQHF. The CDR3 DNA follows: TGTGCCAGCAGCTTGGCGGGACAGGGAAATCAGCCCCAGCATTTT. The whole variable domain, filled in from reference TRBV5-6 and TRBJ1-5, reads DAGVTQSPTHLIKTRGQQVTLRCSPKSGHDTVSWYQQALGQGPQFIFQYYEEEERQRGNFPDRFSGHQFPNYSSELNVNALLLGDSALYLCASSLAGQGNQPQHFGDGTRLSIL.

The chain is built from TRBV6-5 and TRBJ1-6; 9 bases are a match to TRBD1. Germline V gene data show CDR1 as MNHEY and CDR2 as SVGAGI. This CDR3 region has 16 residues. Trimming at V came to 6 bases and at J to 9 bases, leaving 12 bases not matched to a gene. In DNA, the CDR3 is TGTGCCAGCAGCCCGCCGGGACAGGGAAGCGGTTCACCCCTCCACTTT. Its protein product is CASSPPGQGSGSPLHF.

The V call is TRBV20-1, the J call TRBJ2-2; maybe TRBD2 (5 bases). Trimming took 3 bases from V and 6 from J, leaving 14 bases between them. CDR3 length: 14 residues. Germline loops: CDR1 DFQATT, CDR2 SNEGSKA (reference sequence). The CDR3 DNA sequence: TGCAGTGCTAGTGGAGCAGGAGGCCCCGGGGAGCTGTTTTTT. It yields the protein CSASGAGGPGELFF.

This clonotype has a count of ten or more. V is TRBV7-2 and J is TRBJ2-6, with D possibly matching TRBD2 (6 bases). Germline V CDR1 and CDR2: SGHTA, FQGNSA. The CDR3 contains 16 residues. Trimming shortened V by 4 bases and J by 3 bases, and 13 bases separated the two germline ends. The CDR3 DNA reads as TGTGCCAGCAGCTCGGGACTCCACCTTGGGGCCAACGTCCTGACTTTC. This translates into CASSSGLHLGANVLTF.

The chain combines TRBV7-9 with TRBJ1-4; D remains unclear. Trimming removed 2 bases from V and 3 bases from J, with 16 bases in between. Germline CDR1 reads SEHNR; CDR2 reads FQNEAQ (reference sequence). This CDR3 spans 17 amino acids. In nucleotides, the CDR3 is TGTGCCAGCAGCTTAACCCCCTTCTTTGCGGCTAATGAAAAACTGTTTTTT. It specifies CASSLTPFFAANEKLFF.

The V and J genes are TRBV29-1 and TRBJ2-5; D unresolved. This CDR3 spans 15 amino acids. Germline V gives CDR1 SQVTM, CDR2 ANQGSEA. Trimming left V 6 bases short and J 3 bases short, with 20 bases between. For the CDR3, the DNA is TGCAGCGTAGAGAAGACAAACGAAGTGAAAGAGACCCAGTACTTC. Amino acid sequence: CSVEKTNEVKETQYF. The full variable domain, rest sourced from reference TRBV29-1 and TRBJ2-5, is SAVISQKPSRDICQRGTSLTIQCQVDSQVTMMFWYRQQPGQSLTLIATANQGSEATYESGFVIDKFPISRPNLTFSTLTVSNMSPEDSSIYLCSVEKTNEVKETQYFGPGTRLLVL.

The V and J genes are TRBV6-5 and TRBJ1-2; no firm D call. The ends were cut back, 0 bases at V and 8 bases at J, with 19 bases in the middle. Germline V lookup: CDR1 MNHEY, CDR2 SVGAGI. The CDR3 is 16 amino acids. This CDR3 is CASSYSGSRRIGGYTF. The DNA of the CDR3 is TGTGCCAGCAGTTACTCGGGCAGCCGTCGGATCGGAGGCTACACCTTC.

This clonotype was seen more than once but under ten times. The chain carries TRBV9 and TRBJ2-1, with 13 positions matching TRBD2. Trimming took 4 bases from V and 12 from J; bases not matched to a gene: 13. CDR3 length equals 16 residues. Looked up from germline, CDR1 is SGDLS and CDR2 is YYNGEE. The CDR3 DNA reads TGTGCCAGCAGCCAAGGCGTGGGACTAGCGGGGAGAGGGCAGTTCTTC. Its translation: CASSQGVGLAGRGQFF.

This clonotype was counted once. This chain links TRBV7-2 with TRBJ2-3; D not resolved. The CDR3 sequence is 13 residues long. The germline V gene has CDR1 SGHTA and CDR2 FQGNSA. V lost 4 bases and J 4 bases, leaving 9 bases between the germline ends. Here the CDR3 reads CASSSYGSDTQYF. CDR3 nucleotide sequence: TGTGCCAGCAGCTCCTACGGGTCAGATACGCAGTATTTT.

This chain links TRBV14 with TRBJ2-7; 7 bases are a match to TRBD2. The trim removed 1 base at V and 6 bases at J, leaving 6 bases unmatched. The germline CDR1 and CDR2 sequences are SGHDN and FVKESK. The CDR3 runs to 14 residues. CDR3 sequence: CASSQVRGGGEQYF. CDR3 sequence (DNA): TGTGCCAGCAGCCAAGTTCGCGGGGGTGGCGAGCAGTACTTC.